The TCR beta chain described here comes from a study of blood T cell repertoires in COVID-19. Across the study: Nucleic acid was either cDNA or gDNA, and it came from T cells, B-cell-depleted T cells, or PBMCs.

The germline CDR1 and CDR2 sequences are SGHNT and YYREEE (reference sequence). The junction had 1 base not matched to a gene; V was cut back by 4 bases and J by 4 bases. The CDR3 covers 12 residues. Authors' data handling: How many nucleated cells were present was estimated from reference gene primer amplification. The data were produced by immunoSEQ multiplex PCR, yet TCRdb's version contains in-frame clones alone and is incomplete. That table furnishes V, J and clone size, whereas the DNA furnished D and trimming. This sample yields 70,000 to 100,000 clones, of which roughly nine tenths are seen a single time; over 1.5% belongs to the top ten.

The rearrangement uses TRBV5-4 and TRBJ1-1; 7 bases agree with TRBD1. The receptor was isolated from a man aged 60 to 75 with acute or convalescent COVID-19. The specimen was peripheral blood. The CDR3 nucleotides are TGTGCCAGCAGCCCAGGGGGCACTGAAGCTTTCTTT. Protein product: CASSPGGTEAFF.